The 16 T cell receptor beta chains presented below share a single source sample, sequenced in a study of regulatory T cells in long-lasting Graves disease. Assembly of TCR beta libraries relied on iRepertoire HTBI primers together with Arm-PCR of CDR3 regions. MiXCR was run by TCRdb on the multiplex PCR reads, yielding one entry per CDR3 protein. The top ten clones hold approximately 9.3% of a sample with roughly 500,000 distinct CDR3 sequences, about 14% of them seen once. Time point denoted: newly diagnosed GD, antithyroid drugs for less than 3 months. Generation of the TCR library employed RNA extracted from PBMCs. These data were also reused for a study on T cells in Graves' hyperthyroidism and ophthalmopathy.

The sequenced sample was peripheral blood mononuclear cells (PBMCs), obtained at new diagnosis, from a patient treated with antithyroid drugs. The receptors come from a man aged 25 to 40 with Graves disease.

This clonotype has ten or more counts. The J gene is TRBJ1-1, the V gene TRBV11-2, with unresolved D. The germline gives CDR1 SGHAT, CDR2 FQNNGV. This CDR3 spans 16 amino acids. Trimming left V 1 base short and J 0 bases short, with 12 bases between. The CDR3 sequence is CASSLVQAGLNTEAFF. CDR3 DNA sequence: TGTGCCAGCAGCTTAGTCCAGGCGGGGTTGAACACTGAAGCTTTCTTT.

This clonotype was counted ten times or more. The chain employs TRBV20-1 and TRBJ2-5; D tentatively reads TRBD1 or TRBD2 (5 bases each). Germline V gene lookup returns CDR1 DFQATT and CDR2 SNEGSKA (reference sequence). Trimming left V 3 bases short and J 3 bases short, with 14 bases between. The CDR3 extends over 14 amino acids. CDR3 sequence: CSARGDRTEETQYF. The CDR3 nucleotides read TGCAGTGCTAGGGGGGACCGGACGGAAGAGACCCAGTACTTC.

The sample holds many counts of this clonotype. The chain joins TRBV7-2 to TRBJ1-2; D might be TRBD1 (5 bases). The V end lost 0 bases, the J end lost 3 bases, and 5 bases lay between the germline ends. This CDR3 comprises 13 residues. Germline V CDR1 and CDR2: SGHTA, FQGNSA. The CDR3 protein is CASSLAQDYGYTF. As DNA, the CDR3 is TGTGCCAGCAGCTTAGCACAGGACTATGGCTACACCTTC.

This clonotype was seen ten or more times. The chain is built from TRBV24-1 and TRBJ2-5, with D perhaps TRBD2 (5 bases). The ends were cut back, 2 bases at V and 5 bases at J, with 14 bases in the middle. This CDR3 region has 15 residues. Looked up from germline, CDR1 is KGHDR and CDR2 is SFDVKD. For the CDR3, the DNA is TGTGCCACCAGTGATTCCGGGCCTAGCTGGGAGACCCAGTACTTC. It codes for CATSDSGPSWETQYF.

This clonotype was seen many times. The chain uses TRBV12-5 and TRBJ2-7; D remains unclear. The CDR3 loop spans 13 amino acids. Trimming cost V 6 bases and J 2 bases, with 11 bases left between them. Germline V gives CDR1 LGHNT, CDR2 FRNRAP. The CDR3: CASGPDGTYEQYF. CDR3 bases: TGTGCTAGTGGGCCGGACGGAACCTACGAGCAGTACTTC.

The V call is TRBV27, the J call TRBJ1-4; the D gene is possibly TRBD1 (5 bases). Per the germline V gene, CDR1 is MNHEY and CDR2 is SMNVEV (reference sequence). The CDR3 spans 13 residues. Deletions cut 6 bases from V and 8 bases from J, with 13 bases between. The CDR3 loop reads CASSQVGGEKLFF. The CDR3 nucleotides are TGTGCCAGCAGCCAGGTGGGGGGAGAAAAACTGTTTTTT.

In its sample, this clonotype was seen many times. The V call is TRBV29-1, the J call TRBJ2-1, with 12 bases aligning to TRBD1. This CDR3 contains 14 residues. The V gene's germline CDR1 is SQVTM and CDR2 ANQGSEA. J lost 8 bases, V lost 7 bases, and 9 bases had no gene match. The CDR3 DNA sequence: TGCAGCGACGGTCCGGGACAGGGGGCCGATGAGCAGTTCTTC. It yields the protein CSDGPGQGADEQFF.

At least ten counts were recorded for this clonotype. The rearrangement joins TRBV9 to TRBJ1-3; 7 bases fit TRBD1. V trimming: 4 bases; J trimming: 1 base; junction bases outside the gene matches: 11. Germline V lookup: CDR1 SGDLS, CDR2 YYNGEE. This CDR3 has 17 residues. The CDR3 bases are TGTGCCAGCAGCACCCGGGACAGTTTTTCTTCTGGAAACACCATATATTTT. This sequence encodes CASSTRDSFSSGNTIYF.

This clonotype was seen at least ten times. CDR3: CSVEVGAGGYEQYF. In DNA, the CDR3 is TGCAGCGTTGAAGTCGGAGCGGGGGGCTACGAGCAGTACTTC. V and J are TRBV29-1 and TRBJ2-7; 9 bases agree with TRBD2. The CDR3 consists of 14 residues. Germline V gene lookup returns CDR1 SQVTM and CDR2 ANQGSEA. Trimming removed 1 base from V and 3 bases from J; junction bases left unmatched: 4.

The sample holds many counts of this clonotype. The gene calls are TRBV7-9 and TRBJ2-5; D gene ambiguous. The germline V gene has CDR1 SEHNR and CDR2 FQNEAQ (reference sequence). The CDR3 is 16 amino acids. V lost 5 bases and J 1 base, leaving 17 bases between the germline ends. CDR3 sequence reads: CASSGTLLGSQETQYF. The CDR3 DNA is TGTGCCAGCAGCGGAACTCTTCTGGGTTCCCAAGAGACCCAGTACTTC.

The chain links TRBV25-1 to TRBJ2-1; TRBD2 matches at 7 bases. This CDR3 has 14 amino acids. Trimming removed 4 bases from V and 6 bases from J; junction bases left unmatched: 6. Germline CDR1 MGHDK, CDR2 SYGVNS. CDR3 bases: TGTGCCAGCAGTGTGGGGGGGTGGCCCAATGAGCAGTTCTTC. Residues: CASSVGGWPNEQFF.

This clonotype showed up many times. CDR3 in amino acids: CASGQIPPLSYEQYF. The DNA of the CDR3 is TGTGCCAGCGGACAGATTCCCCCCCTCTCCTACGAGCAGTACTTC. V usage is TRBV28 and J usage is TRBJ2-7, with D possibly TRBD1 on 6 matching bases. V shed 8 bases and J shed 0 bases, with 17 bases lying between them. CDR3 length: 15 residues. The germline CDR1 and CDR2 sequences are MDHEN and SYDVKM. Using reference TRBV28 and TRBJ2-7 for the parts outside the CDR3, the full variable domain is DVKVTQSSRYLVKRTGEKVFLECVQDMDHENMFWYRQDPGLGLRLIYFSYDVKMKEKGDIPEGYSVSREKKERFSLILESASTNQTSMYLCASGQIPPLSYEQYFGPGTRLTVT.

This clonotype was counted at least ten times. The chain couples TRBV29-1 to TRBJ1-1; 7 nucleotides match TRBD1. Unmatched junction bases numbered 7, after V lost 6 bases and J lost 0 bases. Germline CDR1 and CDR2: SQVTM and ANQGSEA. CDR3 length: 14 amino acids. DNA for the CDR3: TGCAGCGTGGACCGACAGGGTGTGAACACTGAAGCTTTCTTT. This gives the protein CSVDRQGVNTEAFF.

The V call is TRBV20-1, the J call TRBJ2-5; unclear D gene. V was clipped by 2 bases and J by 3 bases, with 16 bases between them. This CDR3 region has 15 residues. CDR1 is DFQATT and CDR2 is SNEGSKA in the germline V gene (reference sequence). CDR3 residues: CSARPRPASKETQYF. CDR3 sequence (DNA): TGCAGTGCTAGACCCCGCCCGGCGAGCAAAGAGACCCAGTACTTC.

This clonotype was seen many times. This chain uses TRBV7-2 with TRBJ2-7; D ambiguous. This CDR3 contains 14 residues. Germline CDR1 and CDR2: SGHTA and FQGNSA. Trimming removed 3 bases from V and 5 bases from J, with 14 bases in between. DNA for the CDR3: TGTGCCAGCAGCTTGGTGTCCCGTTCGGACGAGCAGTACTTC. Its translation: CASSLVSRSDEQYF.

This clonotype came up many times. The rearrangement uses TRBV15 and TRBJ2-7, with no clear D. Trimming cost V 0 bases and J 4 bases, with 7 bases left between them. The CDR3 length is 13 residues. The germline CDR1 and CDR2 sequences are LNHNV and YYDKDF (reference sequence). CDR3 in amino acids: CATSRDKGYEQYF. The CDR3, as DNA: TGTGCCACCAGCAGAGATAAGGGTTACGAGCAGTACTTC.